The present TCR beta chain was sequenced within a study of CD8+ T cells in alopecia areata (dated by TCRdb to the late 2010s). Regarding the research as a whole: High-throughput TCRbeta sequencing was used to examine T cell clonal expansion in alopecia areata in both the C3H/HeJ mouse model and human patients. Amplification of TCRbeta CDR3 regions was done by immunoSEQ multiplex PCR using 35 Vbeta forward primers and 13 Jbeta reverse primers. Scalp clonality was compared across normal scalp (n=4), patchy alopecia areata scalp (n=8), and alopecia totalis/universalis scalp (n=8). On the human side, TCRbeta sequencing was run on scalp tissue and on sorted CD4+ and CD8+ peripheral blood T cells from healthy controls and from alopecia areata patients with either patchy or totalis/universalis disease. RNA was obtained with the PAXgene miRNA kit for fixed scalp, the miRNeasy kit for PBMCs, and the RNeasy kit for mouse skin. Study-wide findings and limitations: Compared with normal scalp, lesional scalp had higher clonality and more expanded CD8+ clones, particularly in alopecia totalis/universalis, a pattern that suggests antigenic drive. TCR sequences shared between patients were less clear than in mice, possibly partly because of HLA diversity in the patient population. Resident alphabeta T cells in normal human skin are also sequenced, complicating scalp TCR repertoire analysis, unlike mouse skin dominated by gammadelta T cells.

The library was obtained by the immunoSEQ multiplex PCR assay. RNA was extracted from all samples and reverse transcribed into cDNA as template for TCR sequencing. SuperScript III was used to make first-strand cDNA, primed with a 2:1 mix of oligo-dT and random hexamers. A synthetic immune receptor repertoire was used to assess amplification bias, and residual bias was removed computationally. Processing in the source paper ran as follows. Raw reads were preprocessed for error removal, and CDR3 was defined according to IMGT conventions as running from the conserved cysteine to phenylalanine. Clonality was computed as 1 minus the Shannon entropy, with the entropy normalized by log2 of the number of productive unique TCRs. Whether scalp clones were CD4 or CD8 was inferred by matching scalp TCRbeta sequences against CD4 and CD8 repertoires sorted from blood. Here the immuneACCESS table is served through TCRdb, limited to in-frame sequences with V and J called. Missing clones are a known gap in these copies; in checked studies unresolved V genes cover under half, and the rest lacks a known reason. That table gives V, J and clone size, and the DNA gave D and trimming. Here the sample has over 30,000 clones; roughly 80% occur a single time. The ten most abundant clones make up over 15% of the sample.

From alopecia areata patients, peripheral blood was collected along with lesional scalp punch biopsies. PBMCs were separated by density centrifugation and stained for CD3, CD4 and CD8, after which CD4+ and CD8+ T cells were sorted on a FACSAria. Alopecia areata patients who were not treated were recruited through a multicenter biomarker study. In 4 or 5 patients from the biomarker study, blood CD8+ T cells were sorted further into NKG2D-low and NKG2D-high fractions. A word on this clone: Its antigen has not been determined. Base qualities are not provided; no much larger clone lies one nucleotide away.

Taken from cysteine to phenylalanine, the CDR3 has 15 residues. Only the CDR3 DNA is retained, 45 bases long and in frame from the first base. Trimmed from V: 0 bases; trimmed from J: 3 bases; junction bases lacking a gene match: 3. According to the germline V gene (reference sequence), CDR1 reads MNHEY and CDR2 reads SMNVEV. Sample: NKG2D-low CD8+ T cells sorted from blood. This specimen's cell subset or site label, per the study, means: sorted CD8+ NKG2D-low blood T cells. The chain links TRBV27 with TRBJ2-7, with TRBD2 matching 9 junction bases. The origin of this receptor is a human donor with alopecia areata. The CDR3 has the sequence CASSLSLAGLYEQYF. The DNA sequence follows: TGTGCCAGCAGTTTATCGCTAGCGGGACTCTACGAGCAGTACTTC.